Below are 15 T cell receptor beta chains sequenced from a single sample in a study of OX40 agonist ivuxolimab in advanced cancers. The repertoire was sequenced with immunoSEQ multiplex PCR; TCRdb's copy has only in-frame clones and lacks some. The sample lists almost 90,000 clones; approximately 91% were seen once. The sequenced sample was CD4+ or CD8+ T cells sorted from blood, obtained in a trial of the OX40 agonist ivuxolimab. The receptors stem from an adult with an advanced solid tumor such as melanoma, head and neck, liver or kidney cancer.

The chain recombines TRBV18 with TRBJ1-1, with a possible D match to TRBD1 (6 bases). The CDR3 contains 15 residues. V lost 4 bases and J 2 bases, leaving 14 bases between the germline ends. The germline gives CDR1 KGHSH, CDR2 LQKENI. CDR3 DNA sequence: TGTGCCAGCTCACGGGGTGGACAGTCAAACACTGAAGCTTTCTTT. This encodes CASSRGGQSNTEAFF.

The rearrangement uses TRBV6-5 and TRBJ1-1; D not resolved. Trimming stripped 3 bases from V and 5 bases from J, with 10 bases between. This CDR3 is 13 amino acids long. Germline values: CDR1 MNHEY, CDR2 SVGAGI. The CDR3 loop is CASSYGVMTEAFF. In DNA form, the CDR3 reads TGTGCCAGCAGTTATGGCGTGATGACTGAAGCTTTCTTT.

The rearrangement links TRBV6-5 to TRBJ2-7; D might be TRBD1 or TRBD2, each matching 5 bases. The CDR3 runs 12 residues. V shed 2 bases and J shed 6 bases, with 8 bases lying between them. Per germline, CDR1 MNHEY and CDR2 SVGAGI. CDR3 amino acids: CASSYGGSEQYF. The CDR3 DNA follows: TGTGCCAGCAGTTACGGGGGATCCGAGCAGTACTTC.

This clone was counted once. The genes are TRBV9 and TRBJ1-1; no clear D gene. There are 15 residues in the CDR3. The ends were cut back, 0 bases at V and 0 bases at J, with 9 bases in the middle. The germline CDR1 and CDR2 sequences are SGDLS and YYNGEE. The CDR3 spells CASSVAAGMNTEAFF. The DNA of the CDR3 is TGTGCCAGCAGCGTAGCGGCAGGAATGAACACTGAAGCTTTCTTT.

The chain recombines TRBV4-2 with TRBJ2-5; TRBD1 agrees at 7 bases. CDR3 size: 14 residues. Germline V gives CDR1 LGHNA, CDR2 YNFKEQ. The trim removed 6 bases at V and 0 bases at J, leaving 4 bases unmatched. The CDR3 sequence: CASRRDRDQETQYF. The CDR3 DNA is TGTGCCAGCAGGAGGGACAGAGACCAAGAGACCCAGTACTTC.

V is TRBV7-9 and J is TRBJ2-2; the D gene is possibly TRBD2 (5 bases). Germline V gene data show CDR1 as SEHNR and CDR2 as FQNEAQ (reference sequence). The CDR3 consists of 15 residues. Trimming took off 5 bases at V and 4 bases at J, with 14 bases between the two ends. The CDR3, as DNA: TGTGCCAGCAGCGGGCAGACCAGCGGCACCGGGGAGCTGTTTTTT. This gives the protein CASSGQTSGTGELFF. Full variable domain (outside the CDR3, taken from reference TRBV7-9 and TRBJ2-2): DTGVSQNPRHKITKRGQNVTFRCDPISEHNRLYWYRQTLGQGPEFLTYFQNEAQLEKSRLLSDRFSAERPKGSFSTLEIQRTEQGDSAMYLCASSGQTSGTGELFFGEGSRLTVL.

The chain employs TRBV19 and TRBJ2-4; perhaps TRBD2 as D (6 bases). CDR1 is LNHDA and CDR2 is SQIVND in the germline V gene (reference sequence). V was clipped by 3 bases and J by 2 bases, with 17 bases between them. This CDR3 comprises 17 residues. DNA for the CDR3: TGTGCCAGTAGTATCTGGCAGGGAGGCTTATCCAAAAACATTCAGTACTTC. It yields the protein CASSIWQGGLSKNIQYF.

This clone appeared once. V is TRBV6-5 and J is TRBJ2-5; D possibly corresponds to TRBD1 (6 bases). V was clipped by 2 bases and J by 3 bases, with 13 bases between them. The CDR3 spans 15 residues. CDR1 is MNHEY and CDR2 is SVGAGI in the germline V gene. The CDR3 region is CASSYLGGGEETQYF. CDR3 bases: TGTGCCAGCAGTTACCTAGGGGGTGGGGAAGAGACCCAGTACTTC.

This clone was detected once. J is TRBJ1-5 and V is TRBV5-1; TRBD1 aligns across 8 bases. In germline, CDR1 is SGHRS, CDR2 YFSETQ. V shed 4 bases, J shed 8 bases, and the junction held 11 bases outside the gene matches. CDR3 length equals 15 residues. CDR3 amino acids: CASSPIGQGGEPQHF. The CDR3 nucleotides are TGCGCCAGCAGCCCAATTGGACAGGGTGGAGAGCCCCAGCATTTT.

This rearrangement joins TRBV4-3 to TRBJ2-7; D ambiguous. Trimming took 8 bases from V and 7 from J, leaving 18 bases between them. Per germline, CDR1 LGHNA and CDR2 YSLEER. The CDR3 runs to 13 residues. The CDR3 nucleotides are TGCGCCAGCTTCCCCTTCCTAGTTTATGAGCAGTACTTC. Its translation: CASFPFLVYEQYF.

V is TRBV30 and J is TRBJ2-4; D possibly corresponds to TRBD2 (7 bases). V dropped 0 bases and J dropped 3 bases, with 15 bases sitting between them. The germline V gene encodes CDR1 GTSNPN and CDR2 SVGIG (reference sequence). This CDR3 has 16 residues. CDR3 DNA: TGTGCCTGGAGTGTAGTAGGGGGGGCCGGCAAAAACATTCAGTACTTC. Protein product: CAWSVVGGAGKNIQYF. The variable domain in full, with the rest retrieved from reference TRBV30 and TRBJ2-4, is SQTIHQWPATLVQPVGSPLSLECTVEGTSNPNLYWYRQAAGRGLQLLFYSVGIGQISSEVPQNLSASRPQDRQFILSSKKLLLSDSGFYLCAWSVVGGAGKNIQYFGAGTRLSVL.

This sequence joins TRBV18 and TRBJ2-5, with unresolved D. Germline V gives CDR1 KGHSH, CDR2 LQKENI. V dropped 5 bases and J dropped 0 bases, with 4 bases sitting between them. This CDR3 contains 12 residues. The CDR3 sequence is CASSGYQETQYF. The CDR3 nucleotides read TGTGCCAGCTCAGGCTACCAAGAGACCCAGTACTTC. Full variable domain (missing parts from reference TRBV18 and TRBJ2-5): NAGVMQNPRHLVRRRGQEARLRCSPMKGHSHVYWYRQLPEEGLKFMVYLQKENIIDESGMPKERFSAEFPKEGPSILRIQQVVRGDSAAYFCASSGYQETQYFGPGTRLLVL.

The chain recombines TRBV2 with TRBJ2-7; the D gene is possibly TRBD2 (6 bases). V lost 0 bases, J lost 6 bases, and 12 bases lay in between. Germline lookup yields CDR1 SNHLY and CDR2 FYNNEI. The CDR3 sequence is 14 residues long. CDR3 loop: CASSEARGLGEQYF. For the CDR3, the DNA is TGTGCCAGCAGTGAAGCGCGGGGCCTCGGCGAGCAGTACTTC. The full variable domain, with the rest looked up from reference TRBV2 and TRBJ2-7, is EPEVTQTPSHQVTQMGQEVILRCVPISNHLYFYWYRQILGQKVEFLVSFYNNEISEKSEIFDDQFSVERPDGSNFTLKIRSTKLEDSAMYFCASSEARGLGEQYFGPGTRLTVT.

The chain uses TRBV5-1 and TRBJ2-3; the D gene is possibly TRBD2 (6 bases). Trimming left V 4 bases short and J 6 bases short, with 15 bases between. Germline-derived CDR1 and CDR2 are SGHRS and YFSETQ. This CDR3 has 14 amino acids. The CDR3 here is CASSGPNRGDTQYF. DNA of the CDR3: TGCGCCAGCAGCGGCCCAAACCGGGGGGATACGCAGTATTTT.

The chain employs TRBV5-1 and TRBJ1-3; the D is unclear. The CDR3 loop spans 16 amino acids. In germline, CDR1 is SGHRS, CDR2 YFSETQ. Between the trimmed V and J ends, which lost 1 base and 0 bases, there was a span of 11 bases. In nucleotides, the CDR3 is TGCGCCAGCAGCTTGCAATCGGCCCTCTCTGGAAACACCATATATTTT. Translated, it gives CASSLQSALSGNTIYF.